Sequencing of this T cell receptor (beta chain) was carried out in a study of blood T cells in healthy people across ages. Study-wide points: Significant beta diversity loss was already apparent by age approximately 38, declining roughly linearly. Leaving the PBMCs unsorted stopped any conclusive comparison of naive versus antigen-experienced cells.

Trimming at V came to 3 bases and at J to 4 bases, leaving 14 bases not matched to a gene. Germline V gene lookup returns CDR1 MGHRA and CDR2 YSYEKL. The length of the CDR3 is 18 residues. As regards this clonotype: The antigen is undetermined.

Total RNA was extracted at no less than 6 micrograms per sample. Together with a sample-barcoded 5' primer, a J-beta primer mix was included in a second PCR lasting roughly 6 to 12 cycles. From the 5' RACE reads, TCRdb called clonotypes with MiXCR, one entry per CDR3 protein. The sample carries some 550,000 distinct CDR3 sequences, about 45% recorded once. The receptor was isolated from a man at least 80 years old in good health. The chain has TRBV4-1 and TRBJ2-2, with 7 bases aligning to TRBD2. The sample consisted of blood. DNA of the CDR3: TGCGCCAGCAGCCAGTGGGAGTTGCGGGAGCAAGGCACCGGGGAGCTGTTTTTT. Its protein is CASSQWELREQGTGELFF.